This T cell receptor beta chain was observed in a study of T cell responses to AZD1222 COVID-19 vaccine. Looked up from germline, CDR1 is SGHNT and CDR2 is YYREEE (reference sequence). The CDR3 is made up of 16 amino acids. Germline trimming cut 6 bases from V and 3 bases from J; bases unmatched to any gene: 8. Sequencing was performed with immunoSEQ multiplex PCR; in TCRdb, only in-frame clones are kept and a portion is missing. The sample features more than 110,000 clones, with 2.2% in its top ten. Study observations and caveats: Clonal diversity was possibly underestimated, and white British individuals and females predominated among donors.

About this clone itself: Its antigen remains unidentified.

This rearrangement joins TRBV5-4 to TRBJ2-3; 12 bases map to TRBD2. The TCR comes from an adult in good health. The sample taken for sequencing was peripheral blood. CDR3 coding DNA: TGTGCCAGCAAAAGGGCTAGCGGGGGGGCAACAGATACGCAGTATTTT. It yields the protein CASKRASGGATDTQYF.